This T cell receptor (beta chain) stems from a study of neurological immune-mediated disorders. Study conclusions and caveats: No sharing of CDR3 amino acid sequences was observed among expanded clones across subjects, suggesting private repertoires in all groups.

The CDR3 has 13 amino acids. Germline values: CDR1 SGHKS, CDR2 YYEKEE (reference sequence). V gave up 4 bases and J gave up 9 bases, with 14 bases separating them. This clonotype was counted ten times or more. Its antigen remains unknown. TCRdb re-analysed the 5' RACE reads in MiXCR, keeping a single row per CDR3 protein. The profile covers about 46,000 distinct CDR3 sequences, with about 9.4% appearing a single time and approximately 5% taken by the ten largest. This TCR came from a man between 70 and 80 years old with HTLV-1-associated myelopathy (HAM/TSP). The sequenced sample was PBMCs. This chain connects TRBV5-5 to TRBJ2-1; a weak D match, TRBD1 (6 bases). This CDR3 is CASSTGQKSEQFF. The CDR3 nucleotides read TGTGCCAGCAGCACAGGACAGAAAAGTGAGCAGTTCTTC.